These 7 T cell receptor beta chains were all obtained from the same sample, sequenced in a study of blood T cell repertoires in COVID-19. Some clones are missing from TCRdb's copy, which holds only in-frame ones; the method was immunoSEQ multiplex PCR. This table holds about 100,000 clones, over 75% found once. The sequenced material came from peripheral blood. The receptors stem from a man aged 25-40 years in a cohort sampled during active COVID-19.

As to this clone: The sample has other DNA sequences that encode this CDR3 too. The chain links TRBV28 to TRBJ2-6, with 10 bases fitting TRBD1. The germline V gene has CDR1 MDHEN and CDR2 SYDVKM. Trimming removed 3 bases from V and 1 base from J; junction bases left unmatched: 6. This CDR3 region has 18 residues. The CDR3 DNA sequence: TGTGCCAGCAGTTTGGGAGACAGGGGGCTTTCTGGGGCCAACGTCCTGACTTTC. As protein: CASSLGDRGLSGANVLTF.

The V gene is TRBV5-6, the J gene TRBJ1-2, with a possible D match to TRBD1 (5 bases). The CDR3 loop spans 13 amino acids. V lost 0 bases to trimming and J lost 8 bases, with 11 bases between them. CDR1 is SGHDT, CDR2 YYEEEE, per germline. CDR3 sequence: CASSLGGSPGYTF. CDR3 coding DNA: TGTGCCAGCAGCTTGGGGGGCTCTCCCGGCTACACCTTC.

The chain carries TRBV7-9 and TRBJ1-4; D not certain. Per germline, CDR1 SEHNR and CDR2 FQNEAQ (reference sequence). V was trimmed by 1 base and J by 5 bases, leaving 5 bases between them. The CDR3 consists of 13 residues. CDR3 protein: CASSLVENEKLFF. As DNA, the CDR3 is TGTGCCAGCAGCTTAGTGGAGAATGAAAAACTGTTTTTT.

The chain employs TRBV9 and TRBJ2-7; D possibly corresponds to TRBD2 (6 bases). The CDR3 loop spans 14 amino acids. The V and J ends lost 5 bases and 7 bases respectively, with 19 bases between them. The V gene's germline CDR1 is SGDLS and CDR2 YYNGEE. The CDR3 sequence: CASSDGTSSLEQYF. Here the CDR3 DNA reads TGTGCCAGCAGTGACGGGACTTCCTCTTTGGAGCAGTACTTC.

This clone was detected only a few times. The chain employs TRBV7-2 and TRBJ1-3; weak D call: TRBD1 (6 bases). The CDR3 totals 16 residues. Trimming took off 3 bases at V and 0 bases at J, with 12 bases between the two ends. Germline V gene sequence: CDR1 SGHTA, CDR2 FQGNSA. The CDR3 nucleotides read TGTGCCAGCAGCTTGGCTGACAGGCGCTCTGGAAACACCATATATTTT. Encoded protein: CASSLADRRSGNTIYF.

The rearrangement uses TRBV6-2 or TRBV6-3 and TRBJ2-5; no definite D call. This CDR3 has 14 residues. Germline V gene lookup returns CDR1 MNHEY and CDR2 SVGEGT. Trimming pared 6 bases from V and 1 base from J, leaving 12 bases between. CDR3 bases: TGTGCCAGCAGCTTCGACATGGTCCAAGAGACCCAGTACTTC. Its translation: CASSFDMVQETQYF.

J is TRBJ2-5 and V is TRBV5-1; possible D gene TRBD2, 6 bases. The CDR3 has 15 residues. The V gene's germline CDR1 is SGHRS and CDR2 YFSETQ. V was cut by 6 bases and J by 2 bases, with 17 bases left in between. The CDR3 DNA is TGCGCCAGCAAGATGACCGCGGGGAGTCAAGAGACCCAGTACTTC. Encoded protein: CASKMTAGSQETQYF.